The 29 T cell receptor beta chains presented below share a single source sample, sequenced in a study of T cell changes during pregnancy in multiple sclerosis. Sequencing used immunoSEQ multiplex PCR; TCRdb keeps in-frame clones, though not all of them. The data contain tens of thousands of clones, around 93% of them singletons. Sequences were derived from CD8+ T cells from peripheral blood mononuclear cells, sampled in the first trimester of pregnancy. The receptors come from a female donor with multiple sclerosis, enrolled in a pregnancy study.

The chain carries TRBV27 and TRBJ1-5, with D perhaps matching TRBD1 (5 bases). The V gene's germline CDR1 is MNHEY and CDR2 SMNVEV (reference sequence). CDR3 size: 15 residues. V was pared by 3 bases and J by 4 bases, with 13 bases between. In DNA, the CDR3 is TGTGCCAGCAGTTTCTCGGGGGGAGGGAATCAGCCCCAGCATTTT. Protein sequence: CASSFSGGGNQPQHF.

The chain carries TRBV6-1 and TRBJ2-3, with TRBD2 identical over 8 bases. Germline CDR1 and CDR2: MNHNS and SASEGT. The CDR3 is made up of 15 amino acids. Unmatched junction bases numbered 7, after V lost 8 bases and J lost 0 bases. In DNA form, the CDR3 reads TGTGCCAGCGGTTCTCTAGCGGGTAGCACAGATACGCAGTATTTT. Protein sequence: CASGSLAGSTDTQYF.

This clone was detected only a few times. The chain is built from TRBV9 and TRBJ2-3; TRBD2 matches at 12 bases. J gave up 4 bases and V 4 bases, and 7 bases lay outside the gene matches. CDR3 length: 16 amino acids. Germline values: CDR1 SGDLS, CDR2 YYNGEE. The CDR3 nucleotides read TGTGCCAGCAGCCACCCACTAGCGGGGGGCTCAGATACGCAGTATTTT. Protein sequence: CASSHPLAGGSDTQYF.

The gene calls are TRBV6-5 and TRBJ1-2; D is undetermined. Trimming pared 6 bases from V and 8 bases from J, leaving 13 bases between. Per the germline V gene, CDR1 is MNHEY and CDR2 is SVGAGI. The CDR3 totals 12 residues. CDR3 loop: CASRRHLLGYTF. CDR3 in DNA: TGTGCCAGCAGGAGGCATCTACTAGGCTACACCTTC.

The gene calls are TRBV6-5 and TRBJ1-3; TRBD1 agrees at 8 bases. Germline V lookup: CDR1 MNHEY, CDR2 SVGAGI. After removal of 7 bases from V and 0 bases from J, the junction contained 2 bases not matched to a gene. This CDR3 comprises 14 residues. The CDR3 nucleotides read TGTGCCAGCAATACAGGGGGCTCTGGAAACACCATATATTTT. Translating it yields CASNTGGSGNTIYF.

V usage is TRBV19 and J usage is TRBJ2-1; 14 bases fit TRBD2. Unmatched junction bases numbered 9, after V lost 6 bases and J lost 5 bases. The V gene's germline CDR1 is LNHDA and CDR2 SQIVND (reference sequence). The CDR3 is 17 amino acids. The CDR3 loop reads CASRTTSGGAWDNEQFF. Here the CDR3 DNA reads TGTGCCAGTAGAACGACTAGCGGGGGGGCCTGGGACAATGAGCAGTTCTTC.

The rearrangement links TRBV18 to TRBJ2-5; D may be TRBD2 (7 bases). V dropped 6 bases and J dropped 3 bases, with 20 bases sitting between them. The V gene's germline CDR1 is KGHSH and CDR2 LQKENI. The CDR3 is 16 amino acids. CDR3 in DNA: TGTGCCAGCTCCCCTGTCTCGGGGGGCGGAAAAGAGACCCAGTACTTC. Translating it yields CASSPVSGGGKETQYF.

The chain joins TRBV27 to TRBJ2-7; 7 nucleotides line up with TRBD2. Unmatched junction bases numbered 8, after V lost 3 bases and J lost 3 bases. The CDR3 consists of 15 residues. Germline values: CDR1 MNHEY, CDR2 SMNVEV (reference sequence). CDR3 protein: CASSFRLAEIYEQYF. CDR3 coding DNA: TGTGCCAGCAGTTTTCGGCTAGCGGAAATCTACGAGCAGTACTTC.

This clone was counted between two and nine times. The chain joins TRBV27 to TRBJ2-1; D is perhaps TRBD1 (6 bases). This CDR3 has 12 amino acids. Germline lookup yields CDR1 MNHEY and CDR2 SMNVEV (reference sequence). V was trimmed by 4 bases and J by 10 bases, leaving 11 bases between them. This chain's CDR3 is CASSSLGQEQFF. In nucleotides, the CDR3 is TGTGCCAGCAGTTCCCTAGGACAGGAGCAGTTCTTC.

This chain connects TRBV7-8 to TRBJ2-2; the match to TRBD2 covers 7 bases. This CDR3 contains 16 residues. V lost 5 bases to trimming and J lost 0 bases; unmatched junction nucleotides: 6. The V gene's germline CDR1 is SGHVS and CDR2 FQNEAQ. For the CDR3, the DNA is TGTGCCAGCAGCAAGGCCGCGGGGGCGAACACCGGGGAGCTGTTTTTT. Its translation: CASSKAAGANTGELFF.

The rearrangement joins TRBV7-9 to TRBJ2-7; 9 bases match TRBD1. V trimming: 5 bases; J trimming: 7 bases; junction bases outside the gene matches: 9. Germline-derived CDR1 and CDR2 are SEHNR and FQNEAQ (reference sequence). The CDR3 runs 14 residues. This CDR3 reads CASSPTGGASEQYF. CDR3 bases: TGTGCCAGCAGCCCAACAGGGGGCGCGAGTGAGCAGTACTTC.

The chain links TRBV27 to TRBJ1-2, with D unresolved. Trimming took off 6 bases at V and 1 base at J, with 12 bases between the two ends. Germline assignment: CDR1 MNHEY and CDR2 SMNVEV (reference sequence). There are 14 residues in the CDR3. The CDR3 sequence: CASRVAGLNYGYTF. CDR3 in DNA: TGTGCCAGCAGGGTCGCAGGACTTAACTATGGCTACACCTTC.

The chain uses TRBV7-6 and TRBJ1-1; the D is unclear. The CDR3 is 15 residues long. The germline V gene has CDR1 SGHVS and CDR2 FNYEAQ. The V and J ends lost 1 base and 4 bases respectively, with 13 bases between them. The DNA of the CDR3 is TGTGCCAGCAGCTTAGGAAGGTTCGGGTTCACTGAAGCTTTCTTT. Its protein is CASSLGRFGFTEAFF.

V gene TRBV2 combines with J gene TRBJ1-3; D gene unclear. The V gene lost 2 bases and the J gene lost 4 bases, with 6 bases spanning the gap. CDR1 is SNHLY, CDR2 FYNNEI, per germline. The CDR3 loop spans 13 amino acids. The CDR3 is CASSETAGNTIYF. DNA of the CDR3: TGTGCCAGCAGTGAAACTGCCGGAAACACCATATATTTT.

The rearrangement uses TRBV7-6 and TRBJ1-2, with 9 bases matching TRBD1. The CDR3 covers 12 residues. Germline values: CDR1 SGHVS, CDR2 FNYEAQ. V was clipped by 1 base and J by 12 bases; unmatched bases: 3. CDR3 residues: CASSLGDRVHTF. CDR3 nucleotide sequence: TGTGCCAGCAGCTTAGGGGACAGGGTCCACACCTTC.

This clone was seen only once. V is TRBV19 and J is TRBJ2-7; a weak D match, TRBD1 (6 bases). The CDR3 consists of 15 residues. V gave up 0 bases and J gave up 0 bases, with 9 bases separating them. Germline V gene lookup returns CDR1 LNHDA and CDR2 SQIVND (reference sequence). The CDR3 protein is CASSIEGTPSYEQYF. The CDR3 DNA sequence: TGTGCCAGTAGTATAGAAGGGACACCCTCCTACGAGCAGTACTTC. Looking up the rest from reference TRBV19 and TRBJ2-7 gives the full variable domain: DGGITQSPKYLFRKEGQNVTLSCEQNLNHDAMYWYRQDPGQGLRLIYYSQIVNDFQKGDIAEGYSVSREKKESFPLTVTSAQKNPTAFYLCASSIEGTPSYEQYFGPGTRLTVT.

V and J are TRBV7-9 and TRBJ2-7; TRBD1 agrees at 12 bases. After removal of 7 bases from V and 6 bases from J, the junction contained 13 bases not matched to a gene. CDR3 length: 16 amino acids. Germline values: CDR1 SEHNR, CDR2 FQNEAQ (reference sequence). The CDR3, as DNA: TGTGCCAGCACCCCCACAATGGGACAGGGGGCCGGCGAGCAGTACTTC. Protein product: CASTPTMGQGAGEQYF.

This clone was picked up a small number of times. The V gene is TRBV14, the J gene TRBJ2-7; 8 nucleotides line up with TRBD1. The ends lost 3 bases at V and 6 bases at J; junction bases unmatched: 10. The V gene's germline CDR1 is SGHDN and CDR2 FVKESK. This CDR3 spans 15 amino acids. DNA of the CDR3: TGTGCCAGCAGCCACCTACCCAGGGGGCGGTCCGAGCAGTACTTC. This sequence encodes CASSHLPRGRSEQYF.

The CDR3 nucleotides read TGTGCCAGCGGACAGGGTGGAGACCAGCCCCAGCATTTT. Protein: CASGQGGDQPQHF. V and J are TRBV9 and TRBJ1-5; 8 nucleotides line up with TRBD1. The germline V gene encodes CDR1 SGDLS and CDR2 YYNGEE. V shed 7 bases, J shed 7 bases, and the junction held 7 bases outside the gene matches. The CDR3 covers 13 residues.

The rearrangement joins TRBV5-1 to TRBJ2-5, with 11 bases aligning to TRBD2. Germline trimming cut 0 bases from V and 4 bases from J; bases unmatched to any gene: 8. CDR1 is SGHRS and CDR2 is YFSETQ in the germline V gene. This CDR3 spans 17 amino acids. DNA for the CDR3: TGCGCCAGCAGCTTGGGACTAGCGGGGTACCATGGAGAGACCCAGTACTTC. It codes for CASSLGLAGYHGETQYF.

V usage is TRBV6-1 and J usage is TRBJ2-7, with a weak D call TRBD1 (5 bases). Germline assignment: CDR1 MNHNS and CDR2 SASEGT. The ends were cut back, 2 bases at V and 0 bases at J, with 20 bases in the middle. The CDR3 is 18 residues long. The CDR3 coding sequence is TGTGCCAGCAGTGAACCCAGGGTAGCAGAGTGGGGCTCCTACGAGCAGTACTTC. This translates into CASSEPRVAEWGSYEQYF.

The chain carries TRBV5-1 and TRBJ2-1; no clear D gene. Per germline, CDR1 SGHRS and CDR2 YFSETQ. The V gene lost 0 bases and the J gene lost 2 bases, with 12 bases spanning the gap. CDR3 length: 16 residues. The CDR3 DNA follows: TGCGCCAGCAGCTTGGAAGCATATCCGACCTACAATGAGCAGTTCTTC. Protein product: CASSLEAYPTYNEQFF. Full variable domain (missing parts from reference TRBV5-1 and TRBJ2-1): KAGVTQTPRYLIKTRGQQVTLSCSPISGHRSVSWYQQTPGQGLQFLFEYFSETQRNKGNFPGRFSGRQFSNSRSEMNVSTLELGDSALYLCASSLEAYPTYNEQFFGPGTRLTVL.

For the CDR3, the DNA is TGTGCCAGCATCCCGTGGGGGGTCTCCTACGAGCAGTACTTC. Protein sequence: CASIPWGVSYEQYF. This chain links TRBV28 with TRBJ2-7, with D tentatively TRBD2 (6 bases). Germline CDR1 and CDR2: MDHEN and SYDVKM. The V end lost 7 bases, the J end lost 0 bases, and 13 bases lay between the germline ends. This CDR3 comprises 14 residues.

In nucleotides, the CDR3 is TGTGCCAGCAGTTTAAGCCAATTGACAGCCTACAGCTATGGCTACACCTTC. Encoded protein: CASSLSQLTAYSYGYTF. The rearrangement uses TRBV27 and TRBJ1-2; D is possibly TRBD1 (5 bases). The CDR3 consists of 17 residues. CDR1 MNHEY and CDR2 SMNVEV come from the germline V gene (reference sequence). V was pared by 2 bases and J by 4 bases, with 20 bases between.

The chain joins TRBV11-2 to TRBJ2-7, with TRBD1 matching 11 bases. The CDR3 loop spans 15 amino acids. The trim removed 3 bases at V and 3 bases at J, leaving 4 bases unmatched. Germline V gene data show CDR1 as SGHAT and CDR2 as FQNNGV. This CDR3 is CASSFWGQGGYEQYF. The CDR3 DNA is TGTGCCAGCAGCTTTTGGGGACAGGGGGGCTACGAGCAGTACTTC.

The chain has TRBV4-1 and TRBJ1-2, with unresolved D. Deletions cut 0 bases from V and 1 base from J, with 3 bases between. Germline V gene data show CDR1 as MGHRA and CDR2 as YSYEKL. This CDR3 comprises 13 residues. The CDR3 coding sequence is TGCGCCAGCAGCCAAGACAGTAACTATGGCTACACCTTC. Translated, it gives CASSQDSNYGYTF.

The V gene is TRBV7-2, the J gene TRBJ2-5; 16 bases fit TRBD2. The CDR3 is 16 amino acids. Germline V gene data show CDR1 as SGHTA and CDR2 as FQGNSA. Trimming removed 5 bases from V and 3 bases from J; junction bases left unmatched: 3. The CDR3 DNA reads TGTGCCAGCAGCGCCGGGACTAGCGGGAGGGAAGAGACCCAGTACTTC. Its translation: CASSAGTSGREETQYF.

The rearrangement uses TRBV7-9 and TRBJ2-1; 14 bases line up with TRBD2. V lost 1 base and J lost 12; bases outside the gene matches: 2. Looked up from germline, CDR1 is SEHNR and CDR2 is FQNEAQ (reference sequence). The CDR3 loop spans 14 amino acids. CDR3 nucleotide sequence: TGTGCCAGCAGCTTAGGGGGACTAGCGGGAGCGCAGTTCTTC. Its translation is CASSLGGLAGAQFF. The full variable domain, with the rest looked up from reference TRBV7-9 and TRBJ2-1, is DTGVSQNPRHKITKRGQNVTFRCDPISEHNRLYWYRQTLGQGPEFLTYFQNEAQLEKSRLLSDRFSAERPKGSFSTLEIQRTEQGDSAMYLCASSLGGLAGAQFFGPGTRLTVL.

V gene TRBV27 combines with J gene TRBJ2-7; D perhaps matches TRBD2 (6 bases). V was shortened by 8 bases and J by 9 bases, with 23 bases between the two germline ends. In germline, CDR1 is MNHEY, CDR2 SMNVEV (reference sequence). This CDR3 comprises 14 residues. The CDR3 reads CASGPGDPTVGQYF. The CDR3 DNA follows: TGTGCCAGCGGCCCGGGGGACCCCACAGTAGGGCAGTACTTC.